The clone carrying this TCR beta chain was counted only a few times. The antigen is not known. Time point: week 47, end of study. Every single dose of the vaccine, 300 ug of mutant IDH1 20-mer peptide, came with topical imiquimod. V was trimmed by 0 bases and J by 9 bases, leaving 15 bases between them. The CDR3 has 15 residues. Germline V gives CDR1 LNHDA, CDR2 SQIVND (reference sequence). The data were obtained in a study of a mutant IDH1 vaccine in newly diagnosed glioma. This table comes from immunoSEQ multiplex PCR, and its TCRdb copy is limited to in-frame clones, with some not included. This sample has approximately 80,000 clones; approximately 75% occur once, and the top ten carry under 6.5%.

The receptor was isolated from a man between 40 and 49 years old with glioma. The chain links TRBV19 to TRBJ2-1, with unresolved D. The sequencing here drew on PBMCs, taken from a glioma patient whose treatment included an IDH1 peptide vaccine. The CDR3 DNA is TGTGCCAGTAGTATAGATCTGGGCCCCTTGGGTGAGCAGTTCTTC. It specifies CASSIDLGPLGEQFF.